These 8 T cell receptor beta chains share one sample of origin, sequenced in a study of T cell clonotyping in hematopoietic cell transplantation. Assay used: immunoSEQ multiplex PCR; TCRdb lists only in-frame clones, some missing. The repertoire includes around 12,000 clones, roughly 45% of them detected once, and approximately 9.9% sits in the top ten. Material: peripheral blood mononuclear cells. Every receptor here comes from a man in his fifties in good health. Some clones in this sample may be carry-over from other donors' samples.

This rearrangement joins TRBV6-5 to TRBJ1-5; no firm D call. Trimming removed 6 bases at V and 0 bases at J, with 9 bases between. The CDR3 length is 14 residues. Germline CDR1 reads MNHEY; CDR2 reads SVGAGI. CDR3 bases: TGTGCCAGCAGGTCACGGGGTAGCAATCAGCCCCAGCATTTT. It translates to CASRSRGSNQPQHF.

The V call is TRBV30, the J call TRBJ2-3; a possible D gene is TRBD2 (6 bases). This CDR3 contains 13 residues. Germline V gene sequence: CDR1 GTSNPN, CDR2 SVGIG (reference sequence). The ends were cut back, 3 bases at V and 7 bases at J, with 14 bases in the middle. Written as DNA, the CDR3 is TGTGCCTGGAGCCCTACGGGGGTGTATACGCAGTATTTT. Translated, it gives CAWSPTGVYTQYF.

This clone was detected a few times. The rearrangement uses TRBV29-1 and TRBJ1-4; tentatively, D is TRBD1 (5 bases). With 3 bases removed from V and 4 bases from J, the gap between germline ends came to 6 bases. The CDR3 is 12 residues long. Per germline, CDR1 SQVTM and CDR2 ANQGSEA. CDR3 DNA sequence: TGCAGCGTTGAGGGGGTTAATGAAAAACTGTTTTTT. Protein product: CSVEGVNEKLFF.

The genes are TRBV20-1 and TRBJ2-7; no reliable D call. CDR3 size: 11 residues. V lost 3 bases, J lost 5 bases, and 8 bases lay in between. Germline V gene sequence: CDR1 DFQATT, CDR2 SNEGSKA (reference sequence). In DNA, the CDR3 is TGCAGTGCTAGGGCGGACGACGAGCAGTACTTC. This encodes CSARADDEQYF.

The CDR3 DNA is TGTGCCAGCAGCCTCGGGACAGGGAACTATGGCTACACCTTC. Translating gives CASSLGTGNYGYTF. The V and J genes are TRBV9 and TRBJ1-2, with TRBD1 matching 9 bases. This CDR3 contains 14 residues. V was pared by 4 bases and J by 2 bases, with 3 bases of the junction left unmatched. Germline V gene sequence: CDR1 SGDLS, CDR2 YYNGEE.

V and J are TRBV20-1 and TRBJ2-3, with a weak D call TRBD2 (5 bases). From germline, CDR1 is DFQATT and CDR2 SNEGSKA (reference sequence). CDR3 length: 11 residues. The CDR3 nucleotides are TGCAGCGGGAAAAGCACAGATACGCAGTATTTT. Translating it yields CSGKSTDTQYF.

This clone was seen a handful of times. The chain has TRBV2 and TRBJ2-2; D uncertain. With 6 bases removed from V and 0 bases from J, the gap between germline ends came to 8 bases. Germline V gives CDR1 SNHLY, CDR2 FYNNEI. This CDR3 comprises 14 residues. CDR3 DNA: TGTGCCAGCAGGGCGGATTCGAACACCGGGGAGCTGTTTTTT. Amino acids: CASRADSNTGELFF.

The chain carries TRBV20-1 and TRBJ2-7; D is ambiguous. Trimming removed 5 bases from V and 6 bases from J, with 11 bases in between. CDR1 is DFQATT, CDR2 SNEGSKA, per germline (reference sequence). CDR3 length equals 11 residues. In nucleotides, the CDR3 is TGCAGTGCTCCTGACCTTCGCGAGCAGTACTTC. Its protein product is CSAPDLREQYF.